This T cell receptor (beta chain) is drawn from a study of blood T cell repertoires in COVID-19. Study as a whole: PBMCs, B-cell-depleted T cells, or T cells were the source of the cDNA or gDNA that made up the material.

As processed by the authors: Scientists estimated how many nucleated cells there were by amplifying reference gene primers. TCRdb keeps only in-frame clones here, not all; method: immunoSEQ multiplex PCR. Clone size and V and J calls were adopted from that table, with D and trimming inferred from the DNA. The sample holds 200,000 to 250,000 clones, around 90% seen once. The germline gives CDR1 SGHTA, CDR2 FQGNSA. V was pared by 1 base and J by 6 bases, with 10 bases between. There are 13 residues in the CDR3. The sequence was collected from a young man with active or convalescent COVID-19. The chain combines TRBV7-2 with TRBJ2-7; possibly TRBD2 for D (5 bases). Sequencing was carried out using peripheral blood. CDR3 nucleotides: TGTGCCAGCAGCTTAGTTCGGGGAACCGAGCAGTACTTC. Translated, it gives CASSLVRGTEQYF.